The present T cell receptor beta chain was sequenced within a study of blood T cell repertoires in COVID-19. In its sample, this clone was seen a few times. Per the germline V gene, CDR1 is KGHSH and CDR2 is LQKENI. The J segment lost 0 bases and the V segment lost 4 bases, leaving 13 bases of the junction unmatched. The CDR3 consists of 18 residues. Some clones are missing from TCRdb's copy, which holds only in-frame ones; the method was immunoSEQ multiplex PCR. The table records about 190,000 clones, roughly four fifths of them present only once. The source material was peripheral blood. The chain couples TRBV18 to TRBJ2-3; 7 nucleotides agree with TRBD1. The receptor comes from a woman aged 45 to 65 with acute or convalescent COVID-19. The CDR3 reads CASSRSRPGQTSTDTQYF. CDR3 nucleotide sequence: TGTGCCAGCTCACGATCCCGCCCGGGACAGACTAGCACAGATACGCAGTATTTT.